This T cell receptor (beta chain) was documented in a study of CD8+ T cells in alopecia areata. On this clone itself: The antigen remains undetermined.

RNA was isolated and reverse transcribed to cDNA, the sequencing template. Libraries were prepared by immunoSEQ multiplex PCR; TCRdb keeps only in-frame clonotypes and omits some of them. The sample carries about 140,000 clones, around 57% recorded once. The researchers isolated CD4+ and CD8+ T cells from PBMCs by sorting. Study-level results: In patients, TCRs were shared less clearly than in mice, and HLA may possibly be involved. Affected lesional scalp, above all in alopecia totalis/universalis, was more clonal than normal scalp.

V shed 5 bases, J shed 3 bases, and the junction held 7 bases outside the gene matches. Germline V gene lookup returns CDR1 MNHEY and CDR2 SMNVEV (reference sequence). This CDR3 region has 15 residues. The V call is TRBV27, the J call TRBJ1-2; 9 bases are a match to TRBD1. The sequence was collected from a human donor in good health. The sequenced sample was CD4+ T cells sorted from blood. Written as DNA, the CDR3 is TGTGCCAGCAGTCCACACAGGGGGCGCGACTATGGCTACACCTTC. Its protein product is CASSPHRGRDYGYTF.